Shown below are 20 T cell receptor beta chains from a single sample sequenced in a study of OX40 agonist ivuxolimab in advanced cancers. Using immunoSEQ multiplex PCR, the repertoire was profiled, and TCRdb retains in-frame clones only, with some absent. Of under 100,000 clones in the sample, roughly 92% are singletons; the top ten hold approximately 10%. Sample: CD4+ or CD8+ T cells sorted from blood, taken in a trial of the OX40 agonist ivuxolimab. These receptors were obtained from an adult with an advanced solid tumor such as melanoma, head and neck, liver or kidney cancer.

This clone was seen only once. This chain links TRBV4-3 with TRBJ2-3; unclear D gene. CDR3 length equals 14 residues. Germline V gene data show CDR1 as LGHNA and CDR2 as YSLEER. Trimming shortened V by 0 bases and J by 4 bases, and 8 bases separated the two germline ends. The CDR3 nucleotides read TGCGCCAGCAGCCAAGAGGTTGCGTCAGATACGCAGTATTTT. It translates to CASSQEVASDTQYF.

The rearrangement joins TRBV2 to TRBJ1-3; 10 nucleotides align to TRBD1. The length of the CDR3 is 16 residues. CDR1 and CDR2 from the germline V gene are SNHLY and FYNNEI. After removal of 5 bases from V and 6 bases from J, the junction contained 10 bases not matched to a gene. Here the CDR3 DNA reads TGTGCCAGCAGTTGGGCCGGGACAGGGGAAGTAAACACCATATATTTT. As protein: CASSWAGTGEVNTIYF.

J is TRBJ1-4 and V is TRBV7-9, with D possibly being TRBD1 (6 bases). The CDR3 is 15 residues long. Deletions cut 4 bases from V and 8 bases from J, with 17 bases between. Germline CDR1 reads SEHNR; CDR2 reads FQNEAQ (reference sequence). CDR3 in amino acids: CASSSPAGVEEKLFF. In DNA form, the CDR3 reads TGTGCCAGCAGCTCTCCGGCAGGGGTCGAGGAAAAACTGTTTTTT.

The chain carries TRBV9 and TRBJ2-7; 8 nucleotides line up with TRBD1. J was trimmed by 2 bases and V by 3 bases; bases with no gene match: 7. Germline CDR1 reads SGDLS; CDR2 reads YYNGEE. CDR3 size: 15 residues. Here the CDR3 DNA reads TGTGCCAGCAGCGGTGAGACAGGGGCCCCCTACGAGCAGTACTTC. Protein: CASSGETGAPYEQYF.

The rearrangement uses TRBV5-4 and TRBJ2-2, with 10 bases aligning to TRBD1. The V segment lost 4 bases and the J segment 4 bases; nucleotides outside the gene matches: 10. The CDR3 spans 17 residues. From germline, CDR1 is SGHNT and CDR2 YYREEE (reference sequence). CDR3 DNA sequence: TGTGCCAGCAGCCCATTGGGACAGGGGAGTGGCACCGGGGAGCTGTTTTTT. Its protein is CASSPLGQGSGTGELFF. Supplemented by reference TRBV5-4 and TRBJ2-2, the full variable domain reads ETGVTQSPTHLIKTRGQQVTLRCSSQSGHNTVSWYQQALGQGPQFIFQYYREEENGRGNFPPRFSGLQFPNYSSELNVNALELDDSALYLCASSPLGQGSGTGELFFGEGSRLTVL.

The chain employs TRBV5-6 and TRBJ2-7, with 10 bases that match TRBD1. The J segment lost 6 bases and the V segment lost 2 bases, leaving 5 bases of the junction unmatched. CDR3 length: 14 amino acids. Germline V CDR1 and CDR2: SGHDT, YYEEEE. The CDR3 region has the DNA TGTGCCAGCAGCTTCGGGACAGGGGAAGGCGAGCAGTACTTC. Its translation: CASSFGTGEGEQYF.

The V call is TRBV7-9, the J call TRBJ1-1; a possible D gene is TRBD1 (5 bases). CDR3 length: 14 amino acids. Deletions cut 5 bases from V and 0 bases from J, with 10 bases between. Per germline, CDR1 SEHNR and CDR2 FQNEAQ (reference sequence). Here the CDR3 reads CASSKGPLNTEAFF. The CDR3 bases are TGTGCCAGCAGCAAGGGGCCATTGAACACTGAAGCTTTCTTT.

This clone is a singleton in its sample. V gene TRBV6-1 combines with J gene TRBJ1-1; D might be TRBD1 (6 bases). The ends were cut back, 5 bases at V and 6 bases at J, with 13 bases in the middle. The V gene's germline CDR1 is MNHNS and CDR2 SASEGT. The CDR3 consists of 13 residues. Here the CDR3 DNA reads TGTGCCAGCAGTCCACAGGGTTGGGCTGAAGCTTTCTTT. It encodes CASSPQGWAEAFF.

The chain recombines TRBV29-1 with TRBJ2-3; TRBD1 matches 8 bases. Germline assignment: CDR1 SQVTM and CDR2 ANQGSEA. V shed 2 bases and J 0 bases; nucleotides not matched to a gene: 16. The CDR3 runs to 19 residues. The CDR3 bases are TGCAGCGTTGAACGTCTTCTCCAGGGGGCACCCTCTAGCACAGATACGCAGTATTTT. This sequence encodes CSVERLLQGAPSSTDTQYF.

In DNA form, the CDR3 reads TGTGCCAGCAGCTGGGAAGAGACCCAGTACTTC. Translating it yields CASSWEETQYF. This chain joins TRBV7-9 and TRBJ2-5; D is uncertain. The V gene lost 4 bases and the J gene lost 3 bases, with 3 bases spanning the gap. The CDR3 consists of 11 residues. CDR1 is SEHNR, CDR2 FQNEAQ, per germline (reference sequence). Full variable domain (remainder filled in from reference TRBV7-9 and TRBJ2-5): DTGVSQNPRHKITKRGQNVTFRCDPISEHNRLYWYRQTLGQGPEFLTYFQNEAQLEKSRLLSDRFSAERPKGSFSTLEIQRTEQGDSAMYLCASSWEETQYFGPGTRLLVL.

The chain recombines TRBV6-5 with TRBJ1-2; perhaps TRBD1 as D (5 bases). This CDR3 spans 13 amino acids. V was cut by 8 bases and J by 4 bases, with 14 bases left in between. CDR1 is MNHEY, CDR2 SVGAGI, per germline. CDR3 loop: CASRGAASYGYTF. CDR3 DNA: TGTGCCAGCCGCGGGGCCGCGAGCTATGGCTACACCTTC.

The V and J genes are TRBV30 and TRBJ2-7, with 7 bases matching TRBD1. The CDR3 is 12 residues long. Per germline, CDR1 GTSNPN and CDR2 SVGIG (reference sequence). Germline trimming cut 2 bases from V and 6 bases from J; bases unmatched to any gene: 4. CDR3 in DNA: TGTGCCTGGAGTCCAGGGGGTCTCGAGCAGTACTTC. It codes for CAWSPGGLEQYF. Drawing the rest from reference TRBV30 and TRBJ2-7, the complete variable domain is SQTIHQWPATLVQPVGSPLSLECTVEGTSNPNLYWYRQAAGRGLQLLFYSVGIGQISSEVPQNLSASRPQDRQFILSSKKLLLSDSGFYLCAWSPGGLEQYFGPGTRLTVT.

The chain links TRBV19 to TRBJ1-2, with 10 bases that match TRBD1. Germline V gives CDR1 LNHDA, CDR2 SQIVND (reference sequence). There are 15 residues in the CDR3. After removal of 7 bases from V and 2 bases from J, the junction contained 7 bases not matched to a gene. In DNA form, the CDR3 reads TGTGCCAGTACCTTTCAGGGACAGGGGAACTATGGCTACACCTTC. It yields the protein CASTFQGQGNYGYTF.

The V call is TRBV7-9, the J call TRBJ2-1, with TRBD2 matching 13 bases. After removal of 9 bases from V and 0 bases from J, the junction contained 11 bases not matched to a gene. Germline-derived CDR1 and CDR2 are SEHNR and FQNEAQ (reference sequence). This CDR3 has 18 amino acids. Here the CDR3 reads CASLPGLAGPSSYNEQFF. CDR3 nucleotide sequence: TGTGCCAGTCTACCGGGACTAGCGGGGCCGAGCTCCTACAATGAGCAGTTCTTC.

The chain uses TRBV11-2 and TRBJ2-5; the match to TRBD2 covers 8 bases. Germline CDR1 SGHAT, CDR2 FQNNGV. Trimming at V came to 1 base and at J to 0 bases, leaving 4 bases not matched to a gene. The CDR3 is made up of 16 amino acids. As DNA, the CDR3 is TGTGCCAGCAGCTTAGGGACTAGCCTGTACCAAGAGACCCAGTACTTC. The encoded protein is CASSLGTSLYQETQYF.

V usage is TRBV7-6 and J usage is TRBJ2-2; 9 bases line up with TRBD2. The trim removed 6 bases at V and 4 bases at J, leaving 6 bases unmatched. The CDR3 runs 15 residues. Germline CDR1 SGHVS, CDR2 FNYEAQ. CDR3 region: CASSPAGGRTGELFF. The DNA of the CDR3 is TGTGCCAGCAGTCCGGCGGGGGGGCGCACCGGGGAGCTGTTTTTT.

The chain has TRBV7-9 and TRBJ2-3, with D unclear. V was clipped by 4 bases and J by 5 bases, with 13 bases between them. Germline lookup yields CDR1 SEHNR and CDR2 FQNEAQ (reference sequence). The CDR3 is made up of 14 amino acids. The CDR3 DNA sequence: TGTGCCAGCAGCTCCATGGTAGCACAAGATACGCAGTATTTT. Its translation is CASSSMVAQDTQYF. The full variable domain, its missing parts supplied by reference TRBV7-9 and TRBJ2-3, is DTGVSQNPRHKITKRGQNVTFRCDPISEHNRLYWYRQTLGQGPEFLTYFQNEAQLEKSRLLSDRFSAERPKGSFSTLEIQRTEQGDSAMYLCASSSMVAQDTQYFGPGTRLTVL.

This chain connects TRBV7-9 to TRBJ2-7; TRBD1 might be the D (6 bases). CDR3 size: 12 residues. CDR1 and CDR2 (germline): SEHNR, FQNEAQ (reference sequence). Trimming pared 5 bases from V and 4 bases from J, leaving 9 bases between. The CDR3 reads CASSTQGYEQYF. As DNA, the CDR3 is TGTGCCAGCAGCACACAGGGTTACGAGCAGTACTTC.

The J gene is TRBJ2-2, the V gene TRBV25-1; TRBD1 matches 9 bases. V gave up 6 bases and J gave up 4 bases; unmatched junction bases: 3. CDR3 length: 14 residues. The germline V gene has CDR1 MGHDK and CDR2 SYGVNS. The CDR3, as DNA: TGTGCCAGCAGAGCGACAGGGGGCACCGGGGAGCTGTTTTTT. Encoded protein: CASRATGGTGELFF.

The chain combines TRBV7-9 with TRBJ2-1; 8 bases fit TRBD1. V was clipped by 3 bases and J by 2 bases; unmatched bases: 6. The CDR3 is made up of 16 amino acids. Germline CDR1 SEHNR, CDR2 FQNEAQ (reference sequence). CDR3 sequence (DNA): TGTGCCAGCAGCTTTTCCGACAGGGGCACCTACAATGAGCAGTTCTTC. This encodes CASSFSDRGTYNEQFF.